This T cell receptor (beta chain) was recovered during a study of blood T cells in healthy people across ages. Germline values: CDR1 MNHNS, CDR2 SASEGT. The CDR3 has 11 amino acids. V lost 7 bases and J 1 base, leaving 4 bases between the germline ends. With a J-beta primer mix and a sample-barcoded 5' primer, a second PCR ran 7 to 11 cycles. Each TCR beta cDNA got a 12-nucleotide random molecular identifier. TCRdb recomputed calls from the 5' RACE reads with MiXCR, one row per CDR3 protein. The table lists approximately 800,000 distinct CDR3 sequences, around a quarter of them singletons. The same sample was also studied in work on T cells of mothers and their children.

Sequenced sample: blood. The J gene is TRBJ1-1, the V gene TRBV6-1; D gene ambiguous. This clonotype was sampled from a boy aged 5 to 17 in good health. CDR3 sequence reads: CASTENTEAFF. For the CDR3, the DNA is TGTGCCAGCACTGAGAACACTGAAGCTTTCTTT.